This note documents a single T cell receptor (beta chain) sequence. The data were obtained in a study of cytomegalovirus exposure and HLA in healthy donors. This CDR3 contains 14 residues. Trimming cost V 3 bases and J 9 bases, with 18 bases left between them. Germline loops: CDR1 SQVTM, CDR2 ANQGSEA. Libraries were prepared by immunoSEQ multiplex PCR; TCRdb keeps only in-frame clonotypes and omits some of them. Of about 130,000 clones listed, 90% were seen once; the top ten hold 5.5% to 7%. The sequenced sample consisted of PBMCs. The chain is built from TRBV29-1 and TRBJ2-1, with a possible D match to TRBD1 (5 bases). This clonotype was obtained from a young woman in good health and CMV-seropositive. The CDR3 loop is CSVDWQGTVVEQFF. The CDR3, as DNA: TGCAGCGTTGATTGGCAGGGAACGGTGGTTGAGCAGTTCTTC.